This T cell receptor beta chain is from a study of cytomegalovirus exposure and HLA in healthy donors. Study-level background: Findings of an earlier analysis included over 95 million unique TCR beta sequences from 200 million or so T cells. Researchers found that about 84% of almost 400 genotyped donors fell within the Caucasian-associated ancestry cluster.

PCR primers comprised 60 Vbeta and 13 Jbeta primers. Profiled with immunoSEQ multiplex PCR; TCRdb holds only in-frame clones, not every one. The table lists about 140,000 clones, approximately 72% of them singletons. On this clone: The antigen remains unidentified.

Overall study findings and caveats: The study labeled 150 to 200 TCR beta chains cytomegalovirus-associated.

The receptor comes from a woman aged 55-70 years in good health and CMV-seronegative. The sequencing sample was made of PBMCs.

The CDR3 coding sequence is TGTGCCAGCAGCTTAGAGGGGGACACTGAAGCTTTCTTT. It encodes CASSLEGDTEAFF. The chain uses TRBV7-6 and TRBJ1-1, with D possibly TRBD1 on 6 matching bases. The V end was cut by 1 base, the J end by 3 bases, with 6 bases between. From germline, CDR1 is SGHVS and CDR2 FNYEAQ. The CDR3 runs to 13 residues.